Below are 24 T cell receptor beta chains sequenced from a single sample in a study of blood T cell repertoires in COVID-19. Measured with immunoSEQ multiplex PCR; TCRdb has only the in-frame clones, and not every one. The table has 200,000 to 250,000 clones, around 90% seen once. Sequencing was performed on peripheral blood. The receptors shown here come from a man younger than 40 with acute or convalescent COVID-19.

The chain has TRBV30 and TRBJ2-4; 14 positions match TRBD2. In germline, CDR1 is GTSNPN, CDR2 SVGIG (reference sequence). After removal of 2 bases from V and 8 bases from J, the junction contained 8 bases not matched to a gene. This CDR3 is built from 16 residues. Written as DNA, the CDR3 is TGTGCCTGGAGTAATAGACTAGCGGGGGGGCGTGACATTCAGTACTTC. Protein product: CAWSNRLAGGRDIQYF.

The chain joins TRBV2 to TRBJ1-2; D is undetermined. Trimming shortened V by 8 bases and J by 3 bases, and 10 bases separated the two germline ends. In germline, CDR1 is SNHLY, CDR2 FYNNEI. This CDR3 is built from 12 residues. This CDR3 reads CASGRSDYGYTF. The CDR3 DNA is TGTGCCAGCGGTCGGTCTGACTATGGCTACACCTTC.

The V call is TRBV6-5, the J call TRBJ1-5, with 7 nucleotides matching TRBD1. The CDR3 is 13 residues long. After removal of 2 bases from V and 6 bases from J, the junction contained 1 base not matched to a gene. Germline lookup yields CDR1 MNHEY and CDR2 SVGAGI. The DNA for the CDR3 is TGTGCCAGCAGTTACCAGGGGGGTCAGCCCCAGCATTTT. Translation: CASSYQGGQPQHF.

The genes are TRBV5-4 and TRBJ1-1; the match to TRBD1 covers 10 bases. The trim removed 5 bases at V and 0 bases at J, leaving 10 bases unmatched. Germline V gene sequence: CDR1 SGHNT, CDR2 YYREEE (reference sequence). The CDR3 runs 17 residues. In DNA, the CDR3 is TGTGCCAGCAGTGCGGGACAGGGGCCCCTTTTGAACACTGAAGCTTTCTTT. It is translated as CASSAGQGPLLNTEAFF.

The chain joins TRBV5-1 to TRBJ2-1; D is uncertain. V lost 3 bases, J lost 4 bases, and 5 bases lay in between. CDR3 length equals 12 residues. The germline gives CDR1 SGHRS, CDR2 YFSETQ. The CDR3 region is CASSWRYNEQFF. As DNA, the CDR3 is TGCGCCAGCAGCTGGAGATACAATGAGCAGTTCTTC.

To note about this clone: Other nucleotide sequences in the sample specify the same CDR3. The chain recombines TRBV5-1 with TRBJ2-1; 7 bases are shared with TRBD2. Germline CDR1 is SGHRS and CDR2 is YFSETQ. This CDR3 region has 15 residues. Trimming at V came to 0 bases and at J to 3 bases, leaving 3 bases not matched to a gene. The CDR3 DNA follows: TGCGCCAGCAGCTTGGGGCTAGCGGACTACAATGAGCAGTTCTTC. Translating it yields CASSLGLADYNEQFF.

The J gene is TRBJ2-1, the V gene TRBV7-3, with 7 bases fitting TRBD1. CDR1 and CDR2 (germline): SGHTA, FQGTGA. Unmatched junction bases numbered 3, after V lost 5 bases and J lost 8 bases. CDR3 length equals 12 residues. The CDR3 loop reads CASSRDSHEQFF. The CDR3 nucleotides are TGTGCCAGCAGCCGGGACAGCCATGAGCAGTTCTTC.

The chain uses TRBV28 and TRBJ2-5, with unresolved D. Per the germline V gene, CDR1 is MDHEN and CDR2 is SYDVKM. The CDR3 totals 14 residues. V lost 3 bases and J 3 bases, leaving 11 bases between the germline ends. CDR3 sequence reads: CASSFPEREETQYF. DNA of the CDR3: TGTGCCAGCAGTTTTCCCGAACGAGAAGAGACCCAGTACTTC.

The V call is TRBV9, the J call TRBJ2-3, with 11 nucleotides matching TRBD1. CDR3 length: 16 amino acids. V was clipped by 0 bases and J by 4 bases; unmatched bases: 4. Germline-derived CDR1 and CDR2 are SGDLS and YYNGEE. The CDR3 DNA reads TGTGCCAGCAGCGTAGTTGGACAGGGGGCGGCAGATACGCAGTATTTT. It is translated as CASSVVGQGAADTQYF.

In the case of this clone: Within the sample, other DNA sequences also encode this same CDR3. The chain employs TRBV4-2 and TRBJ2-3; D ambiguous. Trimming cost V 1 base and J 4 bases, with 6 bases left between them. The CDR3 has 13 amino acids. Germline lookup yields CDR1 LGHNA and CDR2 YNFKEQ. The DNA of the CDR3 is TGTGCCAGCAGCCAAGGGCTAGCAGATACGCAGTATTTT. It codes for CASSQGLADTQYF.

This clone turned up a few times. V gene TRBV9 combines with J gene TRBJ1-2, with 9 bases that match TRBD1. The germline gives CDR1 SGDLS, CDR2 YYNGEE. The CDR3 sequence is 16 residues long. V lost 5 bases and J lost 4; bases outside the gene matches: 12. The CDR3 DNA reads TGTGCCAGCAGAGCCGGGACAGGGTTCATTGGCTATGGCTACACCTTC. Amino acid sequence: CASRAGTGFIGYGYTF. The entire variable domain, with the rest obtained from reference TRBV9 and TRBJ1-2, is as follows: DSGVTQTPKHLITATGQRVTLRCSPRSGDLSVYWYQQSLDQGLQFLIQYYNGEERAKGNILERFSAQQFPDLHSELNLSSLELGDSALYFCASRAGTGFIGYGYTFGSGTRLTVV.

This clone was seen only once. CDR3 loop: CASSVVQGAGELFF. CDR3 coding DNA: TGCGCCAGCAGCGTGGTTCAGGGGGCCGGGGAGCTGTTTTTT. The rearrangement links TRBV5-1 to TRBJ2-2, with TRBD1 identical over 7 bases. CDR3 size: 14 residues. Germline V gene lookup returns CDR1 SGHRS and CDR2 YFSETQ. The V segment lost 4 bases and the J segment 6 bases; nucleotides outside the gene matches: 6. Complete variable domain (other parts from reference TRBV5-1 and TRBJ2-2): KAGVTQTPRYLIKTRGQQVTLSCSPISGHRSVSWYQQTPGQGLQFLFEYFSETQRNKGNFPGRFSGRQFSNSRSEMNVSTLELGDSALYLCASSVVQGAGELFFGEGSRLTVL.

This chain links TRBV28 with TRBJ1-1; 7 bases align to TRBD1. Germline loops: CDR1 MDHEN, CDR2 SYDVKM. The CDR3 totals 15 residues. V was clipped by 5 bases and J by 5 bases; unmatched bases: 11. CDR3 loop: CASSPTGYGGTEAFF. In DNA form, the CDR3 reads TGTGCCAGCAGTCCGACAGGGTACGGCGGGACTGAAGCTTTCTTT.

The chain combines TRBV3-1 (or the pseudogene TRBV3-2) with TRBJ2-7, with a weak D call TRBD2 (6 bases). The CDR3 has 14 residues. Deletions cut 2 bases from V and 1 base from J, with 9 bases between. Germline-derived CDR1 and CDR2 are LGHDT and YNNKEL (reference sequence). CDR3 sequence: CASSQKGGSYEQYF. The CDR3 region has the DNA TGTGCCAGCAGCCAAAAGGGAGGATCCTACGAGCAGTACTTC.

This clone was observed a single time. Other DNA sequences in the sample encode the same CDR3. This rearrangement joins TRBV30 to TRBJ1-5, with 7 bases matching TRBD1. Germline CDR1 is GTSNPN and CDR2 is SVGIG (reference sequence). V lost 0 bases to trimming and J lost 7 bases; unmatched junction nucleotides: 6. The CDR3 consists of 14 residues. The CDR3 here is CAWSVRAGGQPQHF. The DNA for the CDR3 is TGTGCCTGGAGTGTACGGGCAGGGGGACAGCCCCAGCATTTT.

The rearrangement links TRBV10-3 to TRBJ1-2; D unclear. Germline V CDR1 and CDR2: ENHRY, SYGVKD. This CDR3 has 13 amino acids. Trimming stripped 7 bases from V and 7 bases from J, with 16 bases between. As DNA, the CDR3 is TGTGCCATCACCGGCGGGGTTGCGGGTGGCTACACCTTC. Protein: CAITGGVAGGYTF.

The DNA for the CDR3 is TGCGCCAGCAGCCCCAAGCAGGCAACTAATGAAAAACTGTTTTTT. Protein sequence: CASSPKQATNEKLFF. The gene calls are TRBV4-1 and TRBJ1-4; no clear D. CDR3 size: 15 residues. With 4 bases removed from V and 0 bases from J, the gap between germline ends came to 9 bases. Germline CDR1 and CDR2: MGHRA and YSYEKL.

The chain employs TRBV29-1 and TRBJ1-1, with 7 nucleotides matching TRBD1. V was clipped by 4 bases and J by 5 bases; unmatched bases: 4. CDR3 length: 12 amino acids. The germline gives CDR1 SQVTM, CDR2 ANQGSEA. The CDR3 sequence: CSVAFRGTEAFF. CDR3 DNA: TGCAGCGTTGCATTCAGGGGGACTGAAGCTTTCTTT.

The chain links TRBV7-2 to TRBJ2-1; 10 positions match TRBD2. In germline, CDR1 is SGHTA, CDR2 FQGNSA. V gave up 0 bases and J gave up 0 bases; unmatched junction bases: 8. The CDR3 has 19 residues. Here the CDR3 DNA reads TGTGCCAGCAGCTTAGCGCCTAGCGGGAGCCCCTTCTCCTACAATGAGCAGTTCTTC. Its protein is CASSLAPSGSPFSYNEQFF.

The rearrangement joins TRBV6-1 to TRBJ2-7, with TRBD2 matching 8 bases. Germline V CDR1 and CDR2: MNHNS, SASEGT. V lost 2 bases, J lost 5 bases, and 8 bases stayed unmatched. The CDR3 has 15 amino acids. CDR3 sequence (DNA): TGTGCCAGCAGTGAATCGGGAGGGGGGGTTGACGAGCAGTACTTC. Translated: CASSESGGGVDEQYF.

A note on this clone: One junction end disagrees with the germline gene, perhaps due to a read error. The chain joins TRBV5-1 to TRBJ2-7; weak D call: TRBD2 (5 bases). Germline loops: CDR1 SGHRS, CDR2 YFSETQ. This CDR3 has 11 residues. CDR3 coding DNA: TGCGCCAGCAGCTGTTGGGATCCGGGATTCTTC. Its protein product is CASSCWDPGFF.

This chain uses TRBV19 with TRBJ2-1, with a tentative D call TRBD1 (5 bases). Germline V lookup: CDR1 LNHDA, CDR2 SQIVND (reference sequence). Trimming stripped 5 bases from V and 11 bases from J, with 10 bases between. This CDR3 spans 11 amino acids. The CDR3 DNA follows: TGTGCCAGTAGTGTACGACAGAAGCAGTTCTTC. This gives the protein CASSVRQKQFF.

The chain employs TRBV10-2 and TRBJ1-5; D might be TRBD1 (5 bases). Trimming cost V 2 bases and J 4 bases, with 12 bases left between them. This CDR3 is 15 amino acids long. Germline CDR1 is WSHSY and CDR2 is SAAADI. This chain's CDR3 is CASSELRALNQPQHF. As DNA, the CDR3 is TGCGCCAGCAGTGAGCTCAGGGCACTGAATCAGCCCCAGCATTTT.

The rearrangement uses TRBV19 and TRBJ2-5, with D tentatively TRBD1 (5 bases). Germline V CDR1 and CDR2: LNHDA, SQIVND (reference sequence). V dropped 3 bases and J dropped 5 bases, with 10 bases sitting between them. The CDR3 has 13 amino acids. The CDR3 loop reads CASSISRVETQYF. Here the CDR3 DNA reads TGTGCCAGTAGTATTTCCAGGGTGGAGACCCAGTACTTC.